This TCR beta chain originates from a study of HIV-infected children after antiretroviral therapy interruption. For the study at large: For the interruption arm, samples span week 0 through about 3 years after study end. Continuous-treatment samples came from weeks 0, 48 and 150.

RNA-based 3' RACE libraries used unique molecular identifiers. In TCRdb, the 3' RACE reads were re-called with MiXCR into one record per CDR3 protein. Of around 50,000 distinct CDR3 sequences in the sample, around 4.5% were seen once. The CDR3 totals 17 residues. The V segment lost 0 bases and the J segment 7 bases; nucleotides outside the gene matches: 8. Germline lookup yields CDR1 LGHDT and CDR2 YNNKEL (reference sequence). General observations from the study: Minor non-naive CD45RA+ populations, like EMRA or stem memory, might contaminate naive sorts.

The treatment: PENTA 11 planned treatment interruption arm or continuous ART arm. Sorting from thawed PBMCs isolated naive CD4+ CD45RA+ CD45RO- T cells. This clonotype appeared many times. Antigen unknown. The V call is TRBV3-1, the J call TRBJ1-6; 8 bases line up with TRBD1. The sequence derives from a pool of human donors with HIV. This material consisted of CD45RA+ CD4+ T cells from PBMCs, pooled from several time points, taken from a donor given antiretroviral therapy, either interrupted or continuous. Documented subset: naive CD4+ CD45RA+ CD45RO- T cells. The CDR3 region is CASSQDRAGGVNSPLHF. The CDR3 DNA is TGTGCCAGCAGCCAAGATCGGGCAGGGGGCGTGAATTCACCCCTCCACTTT.